The text below deals with one TCR beta chain. Germline V gene data show CDR1 as SNHLY and CDR2 as FYNNEI. The CDR3 runs 14 residues. Trimming cost V 4 bases and J 0 bases, with 9 bases left between them. The data are from a study of PD-1 blockade in classical Hodgkin lymphoma. This sample's time point: newly diagnosed, previously untreated cHL patient sample. Sequencing used immunoSEQ multiplex PCR; TCRdb keeps in-frame clones, though not all of them. The data hold over 60,000 clones, with 85% to 95% observed a single time. Material: peripheral blood mononuclear cells (PBMCs). The chain carries TRBV2 and TRBJ1-1, with no clear D. This receptor was taken from a human donor with classical Hodgkin lymphoma. The CDR3 DNA is TGTGCCAGCAGTGGAACCTCTTTGAACACTGAAGCTTTCTTT. As protein: CASSGTSLNTEAFF. The full variable domain, in which reference TRBV2 and TRBJ1-1 provide the parts outside the CDR3, is EPEVTQTPSHQVTQMGQEVILRCVPISNHLYFYWYRQILGQKVEFLVSFYNNEISEKSEIFDDQFSVERPDGSNFTLKIRSTKLEDSAMYFCASSGTSLNTEAFFGQGTRLTVV.